The 29 T cell receptor beta chains presented below share a single source sample, sequenced in a study. TCRdb recomputed calls from the 5' RACE reads with MiXCR, one row per CDR3 protein. The sample lists 10,000 to 15,000 distinct CDR3 sequences; less than 25% were seen once. Sequenced material: naive CD4+ T cells sorted from blood. The subset: naive CD4+ T cells, CD4+CD45RA+CD25-. The receptor set was obtained from a female donor with breast cancer.

For this clonotype: The junction does not match germline at one end; this may be a read error. The chain is built from TRBV25-1 and TRBJ1-4; D gene unclear. Looked up from germline, CDR1 is MGHDK and CDR2 is SYGVNS. The CDR3 is made up of 15 amino acids. DNA for the CDR3: TGTGCCAGCAGTAAATACAACAGTGGTAATGCAAAACTGTTTTTT. Translation gives CASSKYNSGNAKLFF.

This clonotype was seen many times. J is TRBJ1-2 and V is TRBV5-1; 7 nucleotides line up with TRBD1. V was pared by 3 bases and J by 0 bases, with 2 bases of the junction left unmatched. Germline values: CDR1 SGHRS, CDR2 YFSETQ. The length of the CDR3 is 14 residues. Here the CDR3 DNA reads TGCGCCAGCAGCTGGGACAGCCCTAACTATGGCTACACCTTC. Encoded protein: CASSWDSPNYGYTF.

A word on this clonotype: This clone may be a read error of a much larger clone one base away. The chain combines TRBV5-5 with TRBJ2-7; D may be TRBD2 (5 bases). The CDR3 covers 15 residues. CDR1 SGHKS and CDR2 YYEKEE come from the germline V gene (reference sequence). V lost 4 bases, J lost 2 bases, and 16 bases lay in between. CDR3 nucleotide sequence: TGTGCCAGCAGCCCGGTGGAGCGGTTTCCCTACGAGCAGTACTTC. Residues: CASSPVERFPYEQYF.

By share, this clonotype ranks as medium-sized. The rearrangement uses TRBV5-1 and TRBJ2-5; no clear D. The V end lost 7 bases, the J end lost 7 bases, and 26 bases lay between the germline ends. The CDR3 length is 16 residues. Germline V lookup: CDR1 SGHRS, CDR2 YFSETQ. DNA for the CDR3: TGCGCCAGCTCCGACCTAAGAACCGCGGTTGGGTTGACCCAGTACTTC. Protein: CASSDLRTAVGLTQYF.

This clonotype occurred many times. V usage is TRBV20-1 and J usage is TRBJ2-7, with D tentatively TRBD1 (6 bases). The CDR3 contains 15 residues. V was clipped by 4 bases and J by 0 bases, with 16 bases between them. CDR1 is DFQATT, CDR2 SNEGSKA, per germline (reference sequence). CDR3 residues: CSAKRNQGPSYEQYF. The DNA for the CDR3 is TGCAGTGCTAAACGAAATCAGGGGCCCTCCTACGAGCAGTACTTC.

On this clonotype itself: A single base separates this from a much larger clone, so it may be a read error. The chain couples TRBV29-1 to TRBJ1-2; 8 nucleotides align to TRBD1. The CDR3 covers 13 residues. From germline, CDR1 is SQVTM and CDR2 ANQGSEA. CDR3 region: CSVGTGTNCGYTF. DNA of the CDR3: TGCAGCGTAGGGACAGGCACTAACTGTGGCTACACCTTC. The entire variable domain, with the rest obtained from reference TRBV29-1 and TRBJ1-2, is as follows: SAVISQKPSRDICQRGTSLTIQCQVDSQVTMMFWYRQQPGQSLTLIATANQGSEATYESGFVIDKFPISRPNLTFSTLTVSNMSPEDSSIYLCSVGTGTNCGYTFGSGTRLTVV.

Notes on this clonotype: One junction end disagrees with the germline gene, perhaps due to a read error. The V gene is TRBV10-3, the J gene TRBJ2-7; D uncertain. CDR3 length: 12 residues. In germline, CDR1 is ENHRY, CDR2 SYGVKD. The CDR3 sequence: CAFSEASHEQYF. CDR3 in DNA: TGCGCCTTCAGTGAGGCCTCTCACGAGCAGTACTTC.

By sample share, this clonotype is medium-sized. The chain carries TRBV20-1 and TRBJ2-5; D perhaps matches TRBD1 (6 bases). The CDR3 runs to 14 residues. V lost 2 bases and J lost 5, with 15 bases in between. The V gene's germline CDR1 is DFQATT and CDR2 SNEGSKA (reference sequence). CDR3 residues: CSARRDTAGETQYF. CDR3 nucleotides: TGCAGTGCTAGACGGGACACCGCCGGGGAGACCCAGTACTTC.

This clonotype was detected many times. The rearrangement joins TRBV5-1 to TRBJ1-1; D remains unclear. The CDR3 sequence is 13 residues long. Germline V CDR1 and CDR2: SGHRS, YFSETQ. V lost 4 bases and J 1 base, leaving 8 bases between the germline ends. This CDR3 is CASSPDGNTEAFF. The CDR3 DNA sequence: TGCGCCAGCAGCCCAGACGGGAACACTGAAGCTTTCTTT.

By share of the sample, this clonotype is medium-sized. The chain employs TRBV27 and TRBJ2-1, with a possible D match to TRBD2 (7 bases). The V end lost 5 bases, the J end lost 2 bases, and 13 bases lay between the germline ends. This CDR3 is built from 15 residues. Germline CDR1 MNHEY, CDR2 SMNVEV (reference sequence). CDR3 coding DNA: TGTGCCAGCAGTCCCCGCGGGGGCCCCTACAATGAGCAGTTCTTC. Residues: CASSPRGGPYNEQFF.

This clonotype has just a few counts. V and J are TRBV4-1 and TRBJ2-5; D gene ambiguous. Trimming removed 4 bases at V and 2 bases at J, with 17 bases between. CDR3 size: 16 residues. Germline CDR1 MGHRA, CDR2 YSYEKL. In DNA form, the CDR3 reads TGCGCCAGCAGCCGCGTCGGGTACGTGCCTCAAGAGACCCAGTACTTC. It yields the protein CASSRVGYVPQETQYF.

This clonotype was picked up many times. The DNA of the CDR3 is TGTGCCAGCAGCCGCGGACTAGCGGGAAGAGACACCGGGGAGCTGTTTTTT. Protein sequence: CASSRGLAGRDTGELFF. The J gene is TRBJ2-2, the V gene TRBV3-1; 12 bases match TRBD2. V dropped 4 bases and J dropped 3; count of bases not matched to a gene: 6. This CDR3 is 17 amino acids long. Germline values: CDR1 LGHDT, CDR2 YNNKEL (reference sequence).

The gene calls are TRBV11-2 and TRBJ2-3; D ambiguous. CDR1 SGHAT and CDR2 FQNNGV come from the germline V gene. This CDR3 contains 15 residues. Trimming removed 6 bases from V and 4 bases from J, with 17 bases in between. The CDR3 reads CASSSPRFVPDTQYF. The CDR3 coding sequence is TGTGCCAGCAGTTCTCCCCGTTTTGTCCCAGATACGCAGTATTTT.

This clonotype showed up many times. The V call is TRBV5-4, the J call TRBJ2-1, with 8 bases identical to TRBD2. There are 16 residues in the CDR3. J gave up 2 bases and V 0 bases, and 4 bases lay outside the gene matches. Looked up from germline, CDR1 is SGHNT and CDR2 is YYREEE (reference sequence). CDR3 protein: CASSLGRGGPYNEQFF. The DNA for the CDR3 is TGTGCCAGCAGCTTGGGACGGGGGGGGCCCTACAATGAGCAGTTCTTC.

The rearrangement uses TRBV20-1 and TRBJ1-1; D unresolved. The CDR3 is made up of 12 amino acids. Trimming removed 1 base from V and 4 bases from J, with 7 bases in between. CDR1 is DFQATT and CDR2 is SNEGSKA in the germline V gene (reference sequence). CDR3 in amino acids: CSARAGVTEAFF. The DNA of the CDR3 is TGCAGTGCTAGAGCTGGGGTCACTGAAGCTTTCTTT.

Concerning this clonotype: Because it lacks the conserved phenylalanine or tryptophan at the end, this CDR3 is likely a read error. Because the CDR3's place on the DNA is in doubt, the DNA is left out and the CDR3 is given as listed by TCRdb. The chain combines TRBV20-1 with TRBJ2-7; the table names TRBD2, a call not compared with the DNA. The CDR3 is 14 amino acids long, termini counted. Germline CDR1 and CDR2: DFQATT and SNEGSKA (reference sequence). Here the CDR3 reads CSASRLADQPASYL.

By sample share, this clonotype is medium-sized (0.01 to 0.1%). The chain employs TRBV6-2 or TRBV6-3 and TRBJ2-7; the D gene is possibly TRBD2 (5 bases). Germline V gene sequence: CDR1 MNHEY, CDR2 SVGEGT. V was cut by 6 bases and J by 0 bases, with 18 bases left in between. The CDR3 loop spans 16 amino acids. CDR3 residues: CASSSGVAWSSYEQYF. CDR3 nucleotide sequence: TGTGCCAGCAGCTCCGGGGTAGCGTGGAGCTCCTACGAGCAGTACTTC.

Judged by abundance, this clonotype is medium-sized (0.01 to 0.1%). The chain joins TRBV7-6 to TRBJ2-1; possible D gene TRBD1, 6 bases. Looked up from germline, CDR1 is SGHVS and CDR2 is FNYEAQ. V lost 4 bases to trimming and J lost 7 bases, with 14 bases between them. This CDR3 has 14 amino acids. The CDR3: CASSSGTQPNEQFF. CDR3 sequence (DNA): TGTGCCAGCAGCTCCGGGACACAACCTAATGAGCAGTTCTTC. Looking up the rest from reference TRBV7-6 and TRBJ2-1 gives the full variable domain: GAGVSQSPRYKVTKRGQDVALRCDPISGHVSLYWYRQALGQGPEFLTYFNYEAQQDKSGLPNDRFSAERPEGSISTLTIQRTEQRDSAMYRCASSSGTQPNEQFFGPGTRLTVL.

The chain has TRBV6-2 or TRBV6-3 and TRBJ1-2; D unresolved. V was cut by 5 bases and J by 8 bases, with 15 bases left in between. Looked up from germline, CDR1 is MNHEY and CDR2 is SVGEGT. The CDR3 runs 13 residues. CDR3 sequence reads: CASSDDLPGGYTF. Written as DNA, the CDR3 is TGTGCCAGCAGTGACGACCTACCGGGGGGCTACACCTTC.

This clonotype appeared many times. It may be a read error: a sequence one base away is much more abundant. The chain joins TRBV6-1 to TRBJ1-1; maybe TRBD1 (6 bases). CDR1 and CDR2 from the germline V gene are MNHNS and SASEGT. The CDR3 contains 14 residues. Trimming pared 3 bases from V and 1 base from J, leaving 9 bases between. Written as DNA, the CDR3 is TGTGCCAGCAGTGACGACAGGACGAACACTGAAGCTTTCTTT. Protein: CASSDDRTNTEAFF.

About this clonotype itself: A much more abundant neighbour one base away suggests this may be a read error. The chain employs TRBV20-1 and TRBJ2-1; TRBD2 agrees at 12 bases. Germline loops: CDR1 DFQATT, CDR2 SNEGSKA (reference sequence). V was clipped by 2 bases and J by 8 bases; unmatched bases: 7. The CDR3 runs 15 residues. CDR3 residues: CSARLAGGPKDEQFF. The CDR3 DNA sequence: TGCAGTGCTAGACTAGCGGGAGGGCCTAAGGATGAGCAGTTCTTC.

A single count supports this clonotype. The V gene is TRBV7-2, the J gene TRBJ2-3; D possibly corresponds to TRBD1 (5 bases). Per the germline V gene, CDR1 is SGHTA and CDR2 is FQGNSA. Trimming removed 10 bases from V and 3 bases from J, with 26 bases in between. This CDR3 has 17 residues. As DNA, the CDR3 is TGTGCCATCCTAAGGGGCGGTTTGGGCTTTAGAACAGATACGCAGTATTTT. It codes for CAILRGGLGFRTDTQYF.

This clonotype is medium-sized (0.01 to 0.1%) in the sample. V gene TRBV7-3 combines with J gene TRBJ2-5; 9 nucleotides align to TRBD1. CDR1 and CDR2 (germline): SGHTA, FQGTGA. The J segment lost 5 bases and the V segment lost 2 bases, leaving 0 bases of the junction unmatched. This CDR3 is built from 13 residues. The CDR3 nucleotides read TGTGCCAGCAGCTTAGGACAGGGGGAGACCCAGTACTTC. As protein: CASSLGQGETQYF.

This clonotype has ten or more counts. This chain links TRBV6-5 with TRBJ2-1; 10 bases line up with TRBD2. Germline V CDR1 and CDR2: MNHEY, SVGAGI. V lost 6 bases to trimming and J lost 3 bases; unmatched junction nucleotides: 8. The CDR3 has 16 amino acids. CDR3 amino acids: CASSPSGRAHYNEQFF. The CDR3 DNA sequence: TGTGCCAGCAGCCCAAGCGGGAGGGCCCACTACAATGAGCAGTTCTTC.

This clonotype is medium-sized in the sample. This chain joins TRBV20-1 and TRBJ2-1; D call uncertain. V gave up 6 bases and J gave up 4 bases, with 16 bases separating them. The CDR3 has 14 amino acids. Germline CDR1 is DFQATT and CDR2 is SNEGSKA (reference sequence). The CDR3: CSAQLELLYNEQFF. Here the CDR3 DNA reads TGCAGTGCGCAACTTGAGTTGCTTTACAATGAGCAGTTCTTC.

This clonotype was counted only a few times. Given a much more abundant clone one base away, this may be a read error. This chain connects TRBV5-1 to TRBJ2-2, with D perhaps matching TRBD2 (5 bases). This CDR3 is built from 16 residues. Per the germline V gene, CDR1 is SGHRS and CDR2 is YFSETQ. V was shortened by 4 bases and J by 3 bases, with 16 bases between the two germline ends. The CDR3 DNA follows: TGCGCCAGCAGCCGTAAAGCGGCAACCGACACCGGGGAGCTGTTTTTT. The encoded protein is CASSRKAATDTGELFF.

In this sample, this clonotype is medium-sized. V usage is TRBV6-5 and J usage is TRBJ2-7; 7 bases line up with TRBD1. The CDR3 is 14 residues long. Trimming at V came to 2 bases and at J to 2 bases, leaving 3 bases not matched to a gene. Germline lookup yields CDR1 MNHEY and CDR2 SVGAGI. The CDR3, as DNA: TGTGCCAGCAGTTACACAGGGACAGCCTACGAGCAGTACTTC. It translates to CASSYTGTAYEQYF.

A remark on this clonotype: A much larger clone lies a single base off, so this may be a read error. The chain links TRBV18 to TRBJ2-7, with 7 nucleotides matching TRBD1. V gave up 4 bases and J gave up 2 bases; unmatched junction bases: 5. From germline, CDR1 is KGHSH and CDR2 LQKENI. The CDR3 sequence is 14 residues long. The CDR3 region has the DNA TGTGCCAGCTCACAGACCACAGGGGCCTACGAGCAGTACTTC. Its protein product is CASSQTTGAYEQYF.

This clonotype was observed many times. One end of the junction is discordant with germline, which a read error may explain. V is TRBV11-2 and J is TRBJ1-1; 7 nucleotides agree with TRBD1. The CDR3 totals 15 residues. The germline V gene encodes CDR1 SGHAT and CDR2 FQNNGV. Written as DNA, the CDR3 is TGCGCCAGCAGCTTGGGGTCAGGGGGAGTGACTGAAGCTTTCTTT. Protein product: CASSLGSGGVTEAFF.